The TCR beta chain under discussion was sequenced for a study of cytotoxic CD8 clonotypes in ibrutinib-treated CLL. Overall study: IGHV unmutated around 17; relapsed/refractory fewer than 13; treatment-naive under 16. Results showed roughly 25 partial and 2 complete responses; following median 68 months, around 15 remained remitted, roughly 12 advanced. Study outcomes and limitations: Having risen at ibrutinib response, clonality had fallen back toward baseline by progression. Shared public clonotypes were rare, and on treatment they either got smaller or stayed the same.

This clone was found once. Its specificity is unknown. The CDR3 length is 14 residues. From germline, CDR1 is SGHNT and CDR2 YYREEE (reference sequence). Trimming took off 2 bases at V and 1 base at J, with 9 bases between the two ends. TCRdb's table, derived via immunoSEQ multiplex PCR, lists solely in-frame clones and lacks some. Of about 24,000 clones detected, approximately 71% appear once; the ten largest clones hold around 44%. The source material was PBMCs, sampled after 12 months of ibrutinib treatment. V gene TRBV5-4 combines with J gene TRBJ1-1, with D hard to call. The receptor was isolated from a human donor with chronic lymphocytic leukemia. Here the CDR3 DNA reads TGTGCCAGCAGCTTACTAGGAAGGAACACTGAAGCTTTCTTT. This codes for CASSLLGRNTEAFF.